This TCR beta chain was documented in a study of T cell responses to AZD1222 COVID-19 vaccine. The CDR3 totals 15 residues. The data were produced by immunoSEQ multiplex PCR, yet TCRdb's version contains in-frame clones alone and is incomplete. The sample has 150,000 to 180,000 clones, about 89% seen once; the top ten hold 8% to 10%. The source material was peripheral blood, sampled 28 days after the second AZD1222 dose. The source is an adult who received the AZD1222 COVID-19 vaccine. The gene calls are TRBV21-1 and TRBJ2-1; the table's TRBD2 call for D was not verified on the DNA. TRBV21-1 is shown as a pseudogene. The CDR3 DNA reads TGTGCCAGCAGCCCAAGGAGGAGGAGGGACAATGAGCAGTTCTTC. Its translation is CASSPRRRRDNEQFF.